Below are 23 T cell receptor beta chains sequenced from a single sample in a study of Graves' ophthalmopathy and Graves' hyperthyroidism. RNA transcripts were the source from which TCR beta CDR3 regions were amplified. HTBI-primed first-round RT-PCR preceded second-round multiplex PCR. One entry per CDR3 protein results from TCRdb running MiXCR on the multiplex PCR reads. The data contain 650,000 to 800,000 distinct CDR3 sequences, under 50% of them singletons. Sequencing was done on a sample of peripheral blood. Receptor source: an adult man with Graves' ophthalmopathy.

The sample holds many counts of this clonotype. The V gene is TRBV10-3, the J gene TRBJ1-1, with D uncertain. The CDR3 consists of 16 residues. The germline V gene encodes CDR1 ENHRY and CDR2 SYGVKD. V gave up 0 bases and J gave up 4 bases, with 15 bases separating them. CDR3 sequence reads: CAISESKGSVGTEAFF. CDR3 bases: TGTGCCATCAGTGAGTCAAAGGGTAGCGTGGGCACTGAAGCTTTCTTT.

V is TRBV7-9 and J is TRBJ2-2; 15 bases match TRBD2. Per the germline V gene, CDR1 is SEHNR and CDR2 is FQNEAQ (reference sequence). This CDR3 is built from 16 residues. V was clipped by 7 bases and J by 5 bases; unmatched bases: 5. The CDR3 nucleotides read TGTGCCAGCACGGGACTAGCGGGAGGTGGTACCGGGGAGCTGTTTTTT. Amino acid sequence: CASTGLAGGGTGELFF.

The sample holds many counts of this clonotype. The V call is TRBV3-1, the J call TRBJ1-2; D is unclear. V dropped 0 bases and J dropped 0 bases, with 5 bases sitting between them. Germline CDR1 and CDR2: LGHDT and YNNKEL (reference sequence). The CDR3 is 14 residues long. The CDR3 DNA sequence: TGTGCCAGCAGCCAAGAAAGGTCTAACTATGGCTACACCTTC. Translating it yields CASSQERSNYGYTF.

This clonotype came up many times. The chain uses TRBV20-1 and TRBJ2-7; the match to TRBD1 covers 7 bases. The germline V gene encodes CDR1 DFQATT and CDR2 SNEGSKA (reference sequence). This CDR3 comprises 14 residues. V dropped 5 bases and J dropped 4; count of bases not matched to a gene: 11. CDR3 loop: CSAYSDRSAYEQYF. The CDR3 DNA reads as TGCAGTGCTTACTCGGACAGGAGCGCGTACGAGCAGTACTTC.

The genes are TRBV2 and TRBJ1-1; the match to TRBD1 covers 10 bases. With 3 bases clipped from V and 4 bases from J, the junction kept 2 bases outside the gene matches. This CDR3 spans 14 amino acids. Germline V gene sequence: CDR1 SNHLY, CDR2 FYNNEI. The CDR3 DNA reads TGTGCCAGCAGTGAGGGACAGGGGACCACTGAAGCTTTCTTT. Its translation: CASSEGQGTTEAFF.

V is TRBV10-2 and J is TRBJ2-6; TRBD1 matches 10 bases. Trimming removed 8 bases from V and 2 bases from J; junction bases left unmatched: 15. Germline loops: CDR1 WSHSY, CDR2 SAAADI. CDR3 length: 19 residues. CDR3 DNA: TGCGCCAGCTGCGAGACAGGGGGCAGAGTGGGAGCTGGGGCCAACGTCCTGACTTTC. This translates into CASCETGGRVGAGANVLTF.

The sample holds a few counts of this clonotype. The chain joins TRBV10-3 to TRBJ1-1; D gene uncertain. CDR3 length equals 12 residues. Trimming left V 10 bases short and J 5 bases short, with 14 bases between. Germline CDR1 ENHRY, CDR2 SYGVKD. CDR3 sequence: CASRTDWTEAFF. In DNA form, the CDR3 reads TGTGCCAGCAGGACGGACTGGACTGAAGCTTTCTTT.

This clonotype occurred many times. The chain combines TRBV2 with TRBJ2-7, with D possibly matching TRBD1 (6 bases). This CDR3 comprises 15 residues. Germline V gives CDR1 SNHLY, CDR2 FYNNEI. Trimming shortened V by 6 bases and J by 0 bases, and 15 bases separated the two germline ends. The CDR3: CASRPRTESSYEQYF. The CDR3 nucleotides read TGTGCCAGCAGGCCTAGGACAGAAAGCTCCTACGAGCAGTACTTC.

This clonotype has only one observation. Given a much more abundant clone one base away, this may be a read error. The V gene is TRBV29-1, the J gene TRBJ2-2; 14 nucleotides align to TRBD2. Looked up from germline, CDR1 is SQVTM and CDR2 is ANQGSEA. The CDR3 consists of 15 residues. CDR3 nucleotides: TGCAGCGCCTGGGGGACTAGCGGGAGCACCGGGGAGCTGCTTTTT. Its protein product is CSAWGTSGSTGELLF.

The sample holds a few counts of this clonotype. This chain connects TRBV6-6 to TRBJ1-1, with D unresolved. CDR1 is MNHNY and CDR2 is SVGAGI in the germline V gene (reference sequence). The CDR3 loop spans 14 amino acids. The V end was cut by 0 bases, the J end by 4 bases, with 9 bases between. This chain's CDR3 is CASSYSRLGTEAFF. As DNA, the CDR3 is TGTGCCAGCAGTTACTCGAGACTGGGCACTGAAGCTTTCTTT.

This clonotype was observed at least ten times. The chain joins TRBV6-1 to TRBJ2-2; D remains ambiguous. The CDR3 is 12 residues long. The V gene's germline CDR1 is MNHNS and CDR2 SASEGT. V was pared by 7 bases and J by 4 bases, with 7 bases between. The CDR3 DNA sequence: TGTGCCAGCACCCGGAGCACCGGGGAGCTGTTTTTT. Encoded protein: CASTRSTGELFF.

This clonotype was counted at least ten times. This chain connects TRBV5-1 to TRBJ2-7; D gene uncertain. Germline-derived CDR1 and CDR2 are SGHRS and YFSETQ. CDR3 length equals 13 residues. V lost 0 bases and J lost 3, with 7 bases in between. The CDR3 nucleotides read TGCGCCAGCAGCTTGGGTCTTCTCTACGAGCAGTACTTC. It yields the protein CASSLGLLYEQYF.

A word on this clonotype: The CDR3 ends on some other residue instead of the conserved phenylalanine or tryptophan, so this is likely a read error. The DNA is omitted, as the CDR3 cannot be located on it reliably, and the CDR3 follows TCRdb's listing. The chain recombines TRBV20-1 with TRBJ1-4; TRBD1, as called in the table, went unchecked against the DNA. Per the germline V gene, CDR1 is DFQATT and CDR2 is SNEGSKA (reference sequence). The CDR3 extends over 12 residues, inclusive of both ends. CDR3 loop: CSAREGSRDWHY.

The chain joins TRBV5-1 to TRBJ1-2, with TRBD1 matching 7 bases. The germline CDR1 and CDR2 sequences are SGHRS and YFSETQ. The V and J ends lost 7 bases and 3 bases, in that order; junction bases with no gene match: 6. The CDR3 has 13 residues. CDR3: CASGRDRDYGYTF. In DNA form, the CDR3 reads TGCGCCAGCGGCCGGGACAGAGACTATGGCTACACCTTC.

This clonotype came up many times. The CDR3 nucleotides are TGTGCCAGCAGCTCAAGGGACAGCAGGAACACCGGGGAGCTGTTTTTT. Its translation is CASSSRDSRNTGELFF. The chain combines TRBV7-9 with TRBJ2-2, with 7 bases that match TRBD1. Germline V lookup: CDR1 SEHNR, CDR2 FQNEAQ (reference sequence). The trim removed 4 bases at V and 1 base at J, leaving 6 bases unmatched. This CDR3 has 16 amino acids.

This clonotype was seen many times. The CDR3 region is CASSLATLNTEAFF. CDR3 DNA: TGTGCCAGCAGCTTGGCCACGCTGAACACTGAAGCTTTCTTT. This chain joins TRBV5-6 and TRBJ1-1, with unresolved D. CDR3 length: 14 amino acids. Germline values: CDR1 SGHDT, CDR2 YYEEEE. Trimming left V 0 bases short and J 0 bases short, with 6 bases between.

This clonotype was recorded at least ten times. This chain uses TRBV6-5 with TRBJ2-2, with D uncertain. V lost 3 bases, J lost 7 bases, and 9 bases lay in between. The CDR3 covers 13 residues. CDR1 is MNHEY and CDR2 is SVGAGI in the germline V gene. The CDR3 loop reads CASSYSGVGELFF. The CDR3 region has the DNA TGTGCCAGCAGTTATTCGGGTGTCGGGGAGCTGTTTTTT.

This clonotype occurred once. The chain couples TRBV29-1 to TRBJ1-1, with a tentative D call TRBD1 (6 bases). CDR1 is SQVTM, CDR2 ANQGSEA, per germline. The CDR3 contains 12 residues. The V and J ends lost 7 bases and 1 base respectively, with 10 bases between them. The CDR3 nucleotides are TGCAGCGAATCGGGACAGAACACTGAAGCTTTCTTT. It specifies CSESGQNTEAFF.

The rearrangement links TRBV9 to TRBJ2-2, with D hard to call. The CDR3 has 12 amino acids. Germline V gene data show CDR1 as SGDLS and CDR2 as YYNGEE. Trimming stripped 4 bases from V and 7 bases from J, with 8 bases between. CDR3 nucleotide sequence: TGTGCCAGCAGCCAGTTAGACGGGGAGCTGTTTTTT. Protein: CASSQLDGELFF.

This clonotype was seen many times. The chain recombines TRBV7-8 with TRBJ2-2; D is undetermined. Germline V gives CDR1 SGHVS, CDR2 FQNEAQ. The CDR3 extends over 14 amino acids. V was pared by 2 bases and J by 6 bases, with 10 bases between. The CDR3 DNA sequence: TGTGCCAGCAGCTTACAAAGCCGGGCCGGGGAGCTGTTTTTT. It codes for CASSLQSRAGELFF.

This clonotype has at least ten counts. V usage is TRBV10-2 and J usage is TRBJ2-7, with 11 bases fitting TRBD1. Trimming took 8 bases from V and 6 from J; bases not matched to a gene: 6. This CDR3 is 13 amino acids long. Germline-derived CDR1 and CDR2 are WSHSY and SAAADI. CDR3 residues: CASGGTGGLEQYF. For the CDR3, the DNA is TGCGCCAGCGGGGGGACAGGGGGACTCGAGCAGTACTTC.

This clonotype showed up many times. The rearrangement links TRBV2 to TRBJ2-2; the D is unclear. Trimming removed 7 bases from V and 3 bases from J, with 3 bases in between. Germline assignment: CDR1 SNHLY and CDR2 FYNNEI. This CDR3 has 11 amino acids. This CDR3 reads CASTDTGELFF. Written as DNA, the CDR3 is TGTGCCAGCACGGACACCGGGGAGCTGTTTTTT.

The chain links TRBV5-6 to TRBJ2-7, with D hard to call. Deletions cut 2 bases from V and 5 bases from J, with 11 bases between. The CDR3 has 13 amino acids. Per germline, CDR1 SGHDT and CDR2 YYEEEE. The CDR3 region has the DNA TGTGCCAGCAGCTTCAAAGGTATCGACGAGCAGTACTTC. Translating it yields CASSFKGIDEQYF.